This is a list of T cell receptor beta chains from one sample in a study of cytomegalovirus exposure and HLA in healthy donors. Profiled with immunoSEQ multiplex PCR; TCRdb holds only in-frame clones, not every one. The sample carries some 150,000 clones, around 76% recorded once. What was sequenced was PBMCs. These receptors were taken from a man aged 55-75 years in good health and CMV-seronegative. Both conserved end residues are part of each CDR3. The order of the fields is D gene, J gene, V gene, clone size, CDR3 protein, CDR3 DNA. The D gene is left open where the match is weak. Size is stated for part of the rows, as once, few or many counts, or as a class when the clone is expanded.

d_call: NA
j_call: TRBJ2-7
v_call: TRBV7-2
clone_size: NA
cdr3_aa: CASSSSGGLGAYEQYF
cdr3_nt: TGTGCCAGCAGCTCCTCCGGCGGCTTAGGGGCCTACGAGCAGTACTTC

d_call: NA
j_call: TRBJ1-2
v_call: TRBV4-2
clone_size: NA
cdr3_aa: CASSQGNGNYGYTF
cdr3_nt: TGTGCCAGCAGCCAAGGAAACGGTAACTATGGCTACACCTTC

d_call: NA
j_call: TRBJ2-5
v_call: TRBV18
clone_size: NA
cdr3_aa: CASSPGQGIETQYF
cdr3_nt: TGTGCCAGCTCCCCCGGGCAGGGGATCGAGACCCAGTACTTC

d_call: NA
j_call: TRBJ1-2
v_call: TRBV7-2
clone_size: NA
cdr3_aa: CASSLGQGNYGYTF
cdr3_nt: TGTGCCAGCAGCTTGGGACAAGGAAACTATGGCTACACCTTC

d_call: TRBD2
j_call: TRBJ2-7
v_call: TRBV28
clone_size: few
cdr3_aa: CASSQTGLAQEQYF
cdr3_nt: TGTGCCAGCAGTCAGACCGGACTAGCCCAAGAGCAGTACTTC

d_call: NA
j_call: TRBJ2-7
v_call: TRBV6-6
clone_size: NA
cdr3_aa: CASSYPNGDEQYF
cdr3_nt: TGTGCCAGCAGTTACCCGAACGGGGACGAGCAGTACTTC

d_call: TRBD1
j_call: TRBJ1-6
v_call: TRBV18
clone_size: once
cdr3_aa: CASSPGTGGYSPLHF
cdr3_nt: TGTGCCAGCTCACCAGGGACAGGGGGCTACTCACCCCTCCACTTT

d_call: TRBD1
j_call: TRBJ2-5
v_call: TRBV4-3
clone_size: NA
cdr3_aa: CASSQDPDRVATQYF
cdr3_nt: TGCGCCAGCAGCCAAGACCCGGACAGGGTGGCGACCCAGTACTTC

d_call: NA
j_call: TRBJ2-5
v_call: TRBV30
clone_size: few
cdr3_aa: CAWSEGSAGETQYF
cdr3_nt: TGTGCCTGGAGTGAGGGTAGCGCAGGAGAGACCCAGTACTTC

d_call: NA
j_call: TRBJ2-2
v_call: TRBV6-1
clone_size: NA
cdr3_aa: CASRTWGDTGELFF
cdr3_nt: TGTGCCAGCAGAACTTGGGGGGACACCGGGGAGCTGTTTTTT

d_call: NA
j_call: TRBJ2-2
v_call: TRBV4-3
clone_size: NA
cdr3_aa: CASSQRTSGNTGELFF
cdr3_nt: TGCGCCAGCAGCCAAAGGACCAGCGGGAACACCGGGGAGCTGTTTTTT

d_call: TRBD1
j_call: TRBJ2-7
v_call: TRBV29-1
clone_size: NA
cdr3_aa: CSATGQGRNEQYF
cdr3_nt: TGCAGCGCCACAGGACAGGGGAGAAACGAGCAGTACTTC

d_call: NA
j_call: TRBJ2-1
v_call: TRBV7-9
clone_size: few
cdr3_aa: CASSLGGSGGYEQFF
cdr3_nt: TGTGCCAGCAGCTTAGGGGGTTCTGGAGGCTATGAGCAGTTCTTC

d_call: TRBD2
j_call: TRBJ2-2
v_call: TRBV4-1
clone_size: NA
cdr3_aa: CASSQAGGSTGELFF
cdr3_nt: TGCGCCAGCAGCCAAGCGGGGGGGAGCACCGGGGAGCTGTTTTTT